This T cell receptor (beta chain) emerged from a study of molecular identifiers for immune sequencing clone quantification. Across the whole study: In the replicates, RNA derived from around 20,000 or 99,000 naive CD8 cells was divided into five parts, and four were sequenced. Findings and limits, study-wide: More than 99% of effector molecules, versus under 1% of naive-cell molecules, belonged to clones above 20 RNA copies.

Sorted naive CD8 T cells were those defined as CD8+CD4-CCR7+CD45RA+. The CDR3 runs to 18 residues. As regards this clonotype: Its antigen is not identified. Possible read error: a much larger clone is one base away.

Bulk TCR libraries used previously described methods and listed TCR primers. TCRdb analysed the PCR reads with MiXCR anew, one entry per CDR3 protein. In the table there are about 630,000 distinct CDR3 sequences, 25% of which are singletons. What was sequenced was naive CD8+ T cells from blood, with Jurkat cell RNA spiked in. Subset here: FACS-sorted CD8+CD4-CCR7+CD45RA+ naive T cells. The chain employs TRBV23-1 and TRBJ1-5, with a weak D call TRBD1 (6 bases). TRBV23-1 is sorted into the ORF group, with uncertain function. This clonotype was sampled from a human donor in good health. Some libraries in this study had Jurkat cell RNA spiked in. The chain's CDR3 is CTSSQSNRALYSNQPQHF. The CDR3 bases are TGCACCAGCAGTCAATCGAACAGGGCGCTATATAGCAATCAGCCCCAGCATTTT.